This passage covers 18 T cell receptor beta chains from one sample sequenced in a study of shared clonotypes between healthy human individuals. Profiled with immunoSEQ multiplex PCR; TCRdb holds only in-frame clones, not every one. This sample has more than 550,000 clones; around 77% occur once, and the top ten carry approximately 1.8%. Material: memory CD4+ T cells sorted from blood. Documented subset: CD45RA-negative fraction. All receptors come from a woman aged 30 to 39 in good health.

In the case of this clone: The identical CDR3 is also encoded by other nucleotide sequences in the sample. The V and J genes are TRBV6-5 and TRBJ1-2; no clear D gene. V lost 6 bases, J lost 1 base, and 6 bases lay in between. This CDR3 has 12 amino acids. The germline gives CDR1 MNHEY, CDR2 SVGAGI. CDR3 sequence reads: CASSYSNYGYTF. Here the CDR3 DNA reads TGTGCCAGCAGCTATAGTAACTATGGCTACACCTTC.

Turning to this clone: In the same sample, other DNA sequences code for this CDR3. The chain combines TRBV5-1 with TRBJ2-7, with TRBD2 matching over 10 bases. CDR1 and CDR2 from the germline V gene are SGHRS and YFSETQ. The CDR3 is made up of 14 amino acids. Trimming at V came to 0 bases and at J to 4 bases, leaving 1 base not matched to a gene. CDR3 coding DNA: TGCGCCAGCAGCTTGGGGACTAGCGGATACGAGCAGTACTTC. Residues: CASSLGTSGYEQYF.

As to this clone: With a much larger clone just one base away, this may be a read error. The chain combines TRBV9 with TRBJ2-3, with no clear D. Trimming took off 0 bases at V and 4 bases at J, with 0 bases between the two ends. The CDR3 is made up of 11 amino acids. Germline CDR1 SGDLS, CDR2 YYNGEE. This chain's CDR3 is CASSVADTQYF. The CDR3 DNA is TGTGCCAGCAGCGTAGCAGATACGCAGTATTTT. Full variable domain (outside the CDR3, taken from reference TRBV9 and TRBJ2-3): DSGVTQTPKHLITATGQRVTLRCSPRSGDLSVYWYQQSLDQGLQFLIQYYNGEERAKGNILERFSAQQFPDLHSELNLSSLELGDSALYFCASSVADTQYFGPGTRLTVL.

The J gene is TRBJ2-5, the V gene TRBV13; D is ambiguous. Germline assignment: CDR1 PRHDT and CDR2 FYEKMQ (reference sequence). CDR3 length: 13 residues. The germline V and J ends were trimmed by 5 bases and 4 bases, with 11 bases remaining between them. CDR3 in amino acids: CASSRRPAETQYF. In nucleotides, the CDR3 is TGTGCCAGCAGCCGAAGACCGGCAGAGACCCAGTACTTC.

This clone has a count of ten or more. The V and J genes are TRBV5-4 and TRBJ2-1, with 8 bases fitting TRBD2. With 0 bases clipped from V and 10 bases from J, the junction kept 3 bases outside the gene matches. Germline V CDR1 and CDR2: SGHNT, YYREEE (reference sequence). CDR3 length equals 13 residues. CDR3 amino acids: CASSLAGGQEQFF. Written as DNA, the CDR3 is TGTGCCAGCAGCTTGGCGGGAGGGCAAGAGCAGTTCTTC. Together with reference TRBV5-4 and TRBJ2-1, the CDR3 gives the full variable domain: ETGVTQSPTHLIKTRGQQVTLRCSSQSGHNTVSWYQQALGQGPQFIFQYYREEENGRGNFPPRFSGLQFPNYSSELNVNALELDDSALYLCASSLAGGQEQFFGPGTRLTVL.

The J gene is TRBJ2-1, the V gene TRBV19; TRBD2 aligns across 10 bases. The CDR3 runs 15 residues. The germline V gene has CDR1 LNHDA and CDR2 SQIVND (reference sequence). V was pared by 3 bases and J by 7 bases, with 6 bases of the junction left unmatched. The CDR3 DNA sequence: TGTGCCAGTAGTATCCCGGGACTAGCGAGGAATGAGCAGTTCTTC. Its protein product is CASSIPGLARNEQFF.

This chain joins TRBV28 and TRBJ1-2; D is unclear. Germline CDR1 MDHEN, CDR2 SYDVKM. CDR3 size: 12 residues. Trimming removed 8 bases at V and 3 bases at J, with 10 bases between. Here the CDR3 reads CASDGVHYGYTF. CDR3 DNA: TGTGCCAGCGATGGGGTTCACTATGGCTACACCTTC.

This clone was detected only a few times. The chain has TRBV7-9 and TRBJ2-5, with 8 bases fitting TRBD1. Germline assignment: CDR1 SEHNR and CDR2 FQNEAQ (reference sequence). The CDR3 runs 16 residues. V lost 5 bases to trimming and J lost 0 bases; unmatched junction nucleotides: 8. The CDR3 loop reads CASSPLQGGNQETQYF. CDR3 in DNA: TGTGCCAGCAGCCCGCTACAGGGGGGAAACCAAGAGACCCAGTACTTC.

This clone was seen more than once but under ten times. The gene calls are TRBV14 and TRBJ2-5; D is perhaps TRBD2 (5 bases). CDR3 length: 15 amino acids. The germline V and J ends were trimmed by 5 bases and 1 base, with 14 bases remaining between them. The germline CDR1 and CDR2 sequences are SGHDN and FVKESK. CDR3 DNA sequence: TGTGCCAGCAGCAAACCCTCGCGGGTCCAAGAGACCCAGTACTTC. Translation: CASSKPSRVQETQYF. Full variable domain (missing parts from reference TRBV14 and TRBJ2-5): EAGVTQFPSHSVIEKGQTVTLRCDPISGHDNLYWYRRVMGKEIKFLLHFVKESKQDESGMPNNRFLAERTGGTYSTLKVQPAELEDSGVYFCASSKPSRVQETQYFGPGTRLLVL.

This clone is a singleton in its sample. V gene TRBV2 combines with J gene TRBJ1-1, with D unresolved. The V end lost 5 bases, the J end lost 10 bases, and 20 bases lay between the germline ends. Germline V gene data show CDR1 as SNHLY and CDR2 as FYNNEI. The CDR3 loop spans 14 amino acids. CDR3 amino acids: CASSPPLSFFRAFF. The CDR3 nucleotides read TGTGCCAGCAGTCCCCCCCTCAGTTTTTTTAGAGCTTTCTTT.

In its sample, this clone was seen once. The CDR3 region has the DNA TGCGCCAGCAGTCAGTCCCGGACAGAACTAACTTCTGGGGCCAACGTCCTGACTTTC. Amino acids: CASSQSRTELTSGANVLTF. The V call is TRBV23-1, the J call TRBJ2-6, with D tentatively TRBD1 (6 bases). TRBV23-1 belongs to the ORF category, with a function that is uncertain. This CDR3 has 19 residues. The V and J ends lost 3 bases and 1 base respectively, with 19 bases between them.

The V and J genes are TRBV25-1 and TRBJ2-7; possible D gene TRBD2, 5 bases. The CDR3 totals 14 residues. Germline loops: CDR1 MGHDK, CDR2 SYGVNS. V was pared by 2 bases and J by 2 bases, with 10 bases between. The CDR3 nucleotides read TGTGCCAGCAGTGAAGAGGGCGGTACCTACGAGCAGTACTTC. Its protein is CASSEEGGTYEQYF.

The chain uses TRBV11-2 and TRBJ2-1, with TRBD1 identical over 11 bases. The CDR3 sequence is 18 residues long. Germline CDR1 and CDR2: SGHAT and FQNNGV. The V segment lost 5 bases and the J segment 7 bases; nucleotides outside the gene matches: 16. CDR3 protein: CASSTRTGGANWRNEQFF. In DNA form, the CDR3 reads TGTGCCAGCAGCACTCGGACAGGGGGCGCAAACTGGAGGAATGAGCAGTTCTTC.

The chain joins TRBV27 to TRBJ2-1; 9 bases match TRBD1. V shed 6 bases, J shed 8 bases, and the junction held 14 bases outside the gene matches. Germline CDR1 reads MNHEY; CDR2 reads SMNVEV (reference sequence). CDR3 length: 16 amino acids. The CDR3 region has the DNA TGTGCCAGCAGACCCGAAACAGGGGGCCCTTTCGATGAGCAGTTCTTC. Protein product: CASRPETGGPFDEQFF.

The chain uses TRBV9 and TRBJ2-2; 10 bases map to TRBD2. CDR3 length: 16 amino acids. V lost 3 bases to trimming and J lost 1 base; unmatched junction nucleotides: 3. Germline-derived CDR1 and CDR2 are SGDLS and YYNGEE. The CDR3 region has the DNA TGTGCCAGCAGCGGGACTAGCGGACTGAACACCGGGGAGCTGTTTTTT. As protein: CASSGTSGLNTGELFF.

This clone was observed many times. J is TRBJ1-2 and V is TRBV18; D uncertain. The germline V and J ends were trimmed by 1 base and 3 bases, with 9 bases remaining between them. CDR1 KGHSH and CDR2 LQKENI come from the germline V gene. The CDR3 sequence is 14 residues long. CDR3 nucleotide sequence: TGTGCCAGCTCACCACGGGCGGATGACTATGGCTACACCTTC. This sequence encodes CASSPRADDYGYTF.

J is TRBJ1-2 and V is TRBV6-5, with 7 bases fitting TRBD1. Germline lookup yields CDR1 MNHEY and CDR2 SVGAGI. CDR3 length: 13 amino acids. V was pared by 5 bases and J by 8 bases, with 8 bases of the junction left unmatched. CDR3 in DNA: TGTGCCAGCAGTACGGCGCAGGGGGGCGGCTACACCTTC. This gives the protein CASSTAQGGGYTF.

This clone was counted a single time. This chain links TRBV21-1 with TRBJ2-3; TRBD2 is the table's D call and was not checked against the DNA. TRBV21-1 is termed a pseudogene. The CDR3 is made up of 14 amino acids. The CDR3 sequence: CASSKGGVHYTQYF. CDR3 nucleotide sequence: TGTGCCAGCAGCAAAGGGGGAGTACATTATACGCAGTATTTT.